Listed below are T cell receptor beta chains from one sample, sequenced in a study of T cell repertoires in cytomegalovirus infection. Antigen specificity for these receptors is unknown. A single record per CDR3 protein comes from TCRdb applying MiXCR to the reads. This table holds some 120,000 distinct CDR3 sequences, 32% found once. This specimen was CD8+ T cells from cultured PBMCs, taken from culture after CMV antigen stimulation. Receptors originate from a human donor in good health (CMV status not recorded). Some clones in this sample may be carry-over from other donors' samples. Both conserved end residues are part of each CDR3. The order of the fields is clone size, V gene, CDR3 length, J gene, D gene, CDR3 DNA, CDR3 protein. A D gene is named only where the DNA matches it firmly. Size values are once, few and many counts, or a class for expanded clones, and some rows have none.

clone size: -; V gene: TRBV7-6; CDR3 length: 15; J gene: TRBJ2-2; D gene: TRBD2; CDR3 DNA: TGTGCCAGCAGCCCCGCGGGGGGGAACACCGGGGAGCTGTTTTTT; CDR3 protein: CASSPAGGNTGELFF
clone size: few; V gene: TRBV7-2; CDR3 length: 13; J gene: TRBJ1-1; D gene: -; CDR3 DNA: TGTGCCAGCAGCTTAGGGGCCCACACTGAAGCTTTCTTT; CDR3 protein: CASSLGAHTEAFF
clone size: -; V gene: TRBV2; CDR3 length: 15; J gene: TRBJ1-1; D gene: -; CDR3 DNA: TGTGCCAGCAGTGATCGGACAGAAATGAACACTGAAGCTTTCTTT; CDR3 protein: CASSDRTEMNTEAFF
clone size: -; V gene: TRBV4-2; CDR3 length: 15; J gene: TRBJ2-7; D gene: TRBD1; CDR3 DNA: TGTGCCAGCAGCCAAGCCGGGACAGGGGGCTACGAGCAGTACTTC; CDR3 protein: CASSQAGTGGYEQYF
clone size: -; V gene: TRBV5-5; CDR3 length: 17; J gene: TRBJ2-1; D gene: -; CDR3 DNA: TGTGCCAGCAGCCCGGAGGCGGCAGGCGGCGCCTACAATGAGCAGTTCTTC; CDR3 protein: CASSPEAAGGAYNEQFF
clone size: -; V gene: TRBV27; CDR3 length: 14; J gene: TRBJ2-3; D gene: -; CDR3 DNA: TGTGCCAGCGGGCAGGGGATAAGCACAGATACGCAGTATTTT; CDR3 protein: CASGQGISTDTQYF
clone size: -; V gene: TRBV7-6; CDR3 length: 14; J gene: TRBJ1-4; D gene: -; CDR3 DNA: TGTGCCAGCAGCTTAGTGGGGCCGGGGGAAAAACTGTTTTTT; CDR3 protein: CASSLVGPGEKLFF
clone size: few; V gene: TRBV12-3/TRBV12-4; CDR3 length: 12; J gene: TRBJ1-2; D gene: -; CDR3 DNA: TGTGCCAGCAGTTTAACAGGGCGGGGCTACACCTTC; CDR3 protein: CASSLTGRGYTF
clone size: few; V gene: TRBV7-3; CDR3 length: 15; J gene: TRBJ2-2; D gene: TRBD1; CDR3 DNA: TGTGCCAGCAGCCAGACAGGGCCGGGCACCGGGGAGCTGTTTTTT; CDR3 protein: CASSQTGPGTGELFF
clone size: many; V gene: TRBV7-7; CDR3 length: 14; J gene: TRBJ2-5; D gene: -; CDR3 DNA: TGTGCTAGCAGCTTAGTGTTGGCGTCAGAGACCCAGTACTTC; CDR3 protein: CASSLVLASETQYF
clone size: -; V gene: TRBV7-9; CDR3 length: 13; J gene: TRBJ1-4; D gene: -; CDR3 DNA: TGTGCCAGCTCGCTTGGGGTCTGGGAAAAACTGTTTTTT; CDR3 protein: CASSLGVWEKLFF
clone size: -; V gene: TRBV2; CDR3 length: 15; J gene: TRBJ1-5; D gene: -; CDR3 DNA: TGTGCCAGCAGTGAATGGGGTTTTGGCAATCAGCCCCAGCATTTT; CDR3 protein: CASSEWGFGNQPQHF
clone size: -; V gene: TRBV4-2; CDR3 length: 15; J gene: TRBJ1-6; D gene: -; CDR3 DNA: TGTGCCAGCAGCCAACGAAACAGGGACGAGTCACCCCTCCACTTT; CDR3 protein: CASSQRNRDESPLHF
clone size: few; V gene: TRBV7-2; CDR3 length: 13; J gene: TRBJ2-3; D gene: -; CDR3 DNA: TGTGCCAGCAGCTTCCCAGGCCTAGATACGCAGTATTTT; CDR3 protein: CASSFPGLDTQYF
clone size: -; V gene: TRBV7-3; CDR3 length: 14; J gene: TRBJ1-1; D gene: -; CDR3 DNA: TGTGCCAGCATGGAAAGTAGGACAGCCCATGAAGCTTTCTTT; CDR3 protein: CASMESRTAHEAFF
clone size: few; V gene: TRBV7-9; CDR3 length: 15; J gene: TRBJ2-3; D gene: TRBD1; CDR3 DNA: TGTGCCAGCAGCTCGACAGGGGTCCTCACAGATACGCAGTATTTT; CDR3 protein: CASSSTGVLTDTQYF
clone size: few; V gene: TRBV6-5; CDR3 length: 14; J gene: TRBJ1-1; D gene: -; CDR3 DNA: TGTGCCAGCAGTTACTACTCGTATAGCACTGAAGCTTTCTTT; CDR3 protein: CASSYYSYSTEAFF
clone size: -; V gene: TRBV6-1; CDR3 length: 14; J gene: TRBJ2-1; D gene: -; CDR3 DNA: TGTGCCAGCAGTGAAGCGCATTCAGTTACCGGGCAGTTCTTC; CDR3 protein: CASSEAHSVTGQFF